One and the same sample provided the 28 T cell receptor beta chains below, sequenced in a study of cytomegalovirus exposure and HLA in healthy donors. With 60 Vbeta and 13 Jbeta primers, the PCR was carried out. The repertoire was sequenced with immunoSEQ multiplex PCR; TCRdb's copy has only in-frame clones and lacks some. The table includes about 110,000 clones, roughly 82% detected once. Source material: PBMCs. All receptors derive from a woman between 45 and 65 years old in good health and CMV-seropositive.

V gene TRBV4-3 combines with J gene TRBJ2-2, with D tentatively TRBD1 (6 bases). Germline CDR1 LGHNA, CDR2 YSLEER. Trimming removed 3 bases from V and 0 bases from J, with 11 bases in between. The CDR3 has 16 residues. CDR3 DNA sequence: TGCGCCAGCAGCCATTTGTGGACAGCGAACACCGGGGAGCTGTTTTTT. Its translation is CASSHLWTANTGELFF.

This rearrangement joins TRBV4-1 to TRBJ2-1; tentative D call: TRBD1 (5 bases). The V end lost 0 bases, the J end lost 6 bases, and 18 bases lay between the germline ends. Germline V gene data show CDR1 as MGHRA and CDR2 as YSYEKL. This CDR3 contains 17 residues. The CDR3 bases are TGCGCCAGCAGCCAAGATCGCGCGGCAGGGCTCCCCAATGAGCAGTTCTTC. Protein: CASSQDRAAGLPNEQFF.

V gene TRBV19 combines with J gene TRBJ1-5; the D gene is possibly TRBD1 (5 bases). Per the germline V gene, CDR1 is LNHDA and CDR2 is SQIVND (reference sequence). This CDR3 comprises 14 residues. V lost 9 bases and J 4 bases, leaving 16 bases between the germline ends. As DNA, the CDR3 is TGTGCCAGCCTGGGCAGACAGAGGAATCAGCCCCAGCATTTT. As protein: CASLGRQRNQPQHF.

This clone was seen only a few times. V and J are TRBV4-1 and TRBJ1-3; D is perhaps TRBD1 (6 bases). V dropped 4 bases and J dropped 2 bases, with 18 bases sitting between them. Germline V lookup: CDR1 MGHRA, CDR2 YSYEKL. The CDR3 has 17 amino acids. CDR3 sequence: CASSPQQGGGAGNTIYF. The CDR3 region has the DNA TGCGCCAGCAGCCCCCAACAGGGTGGAGGTGCTGGAAACACCATATATTTT.

The chain links TRBV14 to TRBJ1-6; 7 bases agree with TRBD1. The junction had 15 bases not matched to a gene; V was cut back by 3 bases and J by 10 bases. Germline loops: CDR1 SGHDN, CDR2 FVKESK. The CDR3 length is 17 residues. Here the CDR3 DNA reads TGTGCCAGCAGCCAGCTGACTGGGCGGGTCAGGGGGTCACCCCTCCACTTT. This sequence encodes CASSQLTGRVRGSPLHF. The variable domain in full, completed from reference TRBV14 and TRBJ1-6, reads EAGVTQFPSHSVIEKGQTVTLRCDPISGHDNLYWYRRVMGKEIKFLLHFVKESKQDESGMPNNRFLAERTGGTYSTLKVQPAELEDSGVYFCASSQLTGRVRGSPLHFGNGTRLTVT.

The chain couples TRBV7-9 to TRBJ2-7; 7 nucleotides align to TRBD1. This CDR3 contains 15 residues. Germline V gene data show CDR1 as SEHNR and CDR2 as FQNEAQ (reference sequence). J gave up 5 bases and V 4 bases, and 11 bases lay outside the gene matches. Here the CDR3 DNA reads TGTGCCAGCAGCTACGCCCCGGGACAGCTGGACGAGCAGTACTTC. It codes for CASSYAPGQLDEQYF.

The chain links TRBV6-5 to TRBJ1-5, with 8 positions matching TRBD1. Germline V gives CDR1 MNHEY, CDR2 SVGAGI. V shed 6 bases and J 7 bases; nucleotides not matched to a gene: 8. This CDR3 comprises 14 residues. CDR3 residues: CASRDTGGRQPQHF. Written as DNA, the CDR3 is TGTGCCAGCAGGGATACAGGGGGGAGGCAGCCCCAGCATTTT.

J is TRBJ2-1 and V is TRBV7-2; 9 positions match TRBD1. V lost 3 bases to trimming and J lost 1 base; unmatched junction nucleotides: 4. The CDR3 loop spans 16 amino acids. In germline, CDR1 is SGHTA, CDR2 FQGNSA. CDR3 DNA: TGTGCCAGCAGCTTCCACAGGGGGCGATCCTACAATGAGCAGTTCTTC. Amino acids: CASSFHRGRSYNEQFF.

The chain has TRBV28 and TRBJ1-2, with D possibly TRBD1 on 5 matching bases. V was cut by 2 bases and J by 8 bases, with 12 bases left in between. The CDR3 is 13 residues long. CDR1 MDHEN and CDR2 SYDVKM come from the germline V gene. This CDR3 is CASSLGGIGGYTF. The CDR3 DNA follows: TGTGCCAGCAGTTTAGGGGGGATCGGCGGCTACACCTTC.

CDR3 sequence (DNA): TGTGCCAGCAGCGTAGGGGACATTCTCTCTGGAAACACCATATATTTT. This gives the protein CASSVGDILSGNTIYF. The genes are TRBV9 and TRBJ1-3; D perhaps matches TRBD1 (6 bases). Germline values: CDR1 SGDLS, CDR2 YYNGEE. V lost 0 bases and J 0 bases, leaving 10 bases between the germline ends. The CDR3 has 16 residues.

This chain uses TRBV19 with TRBJ2-5, with D possibly matching TRBD2 (6 bases). This CDR3 region has 15 residues. Germline loops: CDR1 LNHDA, CDR2 SQIVND (reference sequence). The V end lost 0 bases, the J end lost 4 bases, and 12 bases lay between the germline ends. CDR3: CASSIDQWGGETQYF. DNA of the CDR3: TGTGCCAGTAGTATAGATCAATGGGGAGGAGAGACCCAGTACTTC.

The chain recombines TRBV29-1 with TRBJ2-7; a possible D gene is TRBD1 (6 bases). The CDR3 contains 13 residues. V was cut by 6 bases and J by 3 bases, with 15 bases left in between. Germline V gene sequence: CDR1 SQVTM, CDR2 ANQGSEA. CDR3 region: CSVGRQVGYEQYF. The CDR3 DNA follows: TGCAGCGTGGGGAGACAGGTAGGCTACGAGCAGTACTTC.

The chain carries TRBV4-1 and TRBJ2-2; tentative D call: TRBD2 (5 bases). Trimming stripped 1 base from V and 4 bases from J, with 13 bases between. This CDR3 spans 16 amino acids. Germline loops: CDR1 MGHRA, CDR2 YSYEKL. CDR3 amino acids: CASSQALTMLTGELFF. The CDR3 DNA reads as TGCGCCAGCAGCCAAGCCTTGACTATGCTCACCGGGGAGCTGTTTTTT.

Remarks on this clone: Other DNA variants within this sample encode the same CDR3. This rearrangement joins TRBV19 to TRBJ1-2; possibly TRBD1 for D (5 bases). Germline CDR1 and CDR2: LNHDA and SQIVND (reference sequence). V was pared by 3 bases and J by 4 bases, with 12 bases between. The CDR3 spans 14 residues. CDR3 residues: CASSIKGQGYGYTF. The CDR3 region has the DNA TGTGCCAGTAGTATTAAAGGACAAGGCTATGGCTACACCTTC. Variable domain in full (rest from reference TRBV19 and TRBJ1-2): DGGITQSPKYLFRKEGQNVTLSCEQNLNHDAMYWYRQDPGQGLRLIYYSQIVNDFQKGDIAEGYSVSREKKESFPLTVTSAQKNPTAFYLCASSIKGQGYGYTFGSGTRLTVV.

The chain is built from TRBV5-1 and TRBJ2-1; 9 bases line up with TRBD2. Losses at the gene ends were 5 bases for V and 1 base for J; bases not matched to a gene: 13. CDR3 length equals 18 residues. Germline V gene sequence: CDR1 SGHRS, CDR2 YFSETQ. CDR3 amino acids: CASSTTTVAGVSYNEQFF. The CDR3 bases are TGCGCCAGCAGTACGACAACGGTAGCGGGGGTTTCCTACAATGAGCAGTTCTTC. Supplemented by reference TRBV5-1 and TRBJ2-1, the full variable domain reads KAGVTQTPRYLIKTRGQQVTLSCSPISGHRSVSWYQQTPGQGLQFLFEYFSETQRNKGNFPGRFSGRQFSNSRSEMNVSTLELGDSALYLCASSTTTVAGVSYNEQFFGPGTRLTVL.

On this clone: An end of the junction does not agree with germline; a read error may underlie this. This same CDR3 is encoded by further DNA sequences in the sample. The rearrangement joins TRBV6-9 to TRBJ2-7; 12 bases line up with TRBD1. This CDR3 is built from 19 residues. CDR1 and CDR2 from the germline V gene are MNHGY and SVAAGI. The CDR3 DNA follows: TGTGCCAGCCCGGTACGGGACAGGGGGCGCGAAGGGGGATCCTACGAGCAATACTTC. Its protein is CASPVRDRGREGGSYEQYF.

The V and J genes are TRBV7-6 and TRBJ2-7; 14 nucleotides agree with TRBD2. Germline lookup yields CDR1 SGHVS and CDR2 FNYEAQ. Trimming at V came to 1 base and at J to 7 bases, leaving 9 bases not matched to a gene. This CDR3 is 17 amino acids long. This CDR3 is CASSLGLGTSGGYEQYF. Here the CDR3 DNA reads TGTGCCAGCAGCTTAGGCCTCGGGACTAGCGGGGGTTATGAGCAGTACTTC.

V usage is TRBV9 and J usage is TRBJ2-3, with TRBD2 matching 11 bases. Germline trimming cut 0 bases from V and 2 bases from J; bases unmatched to any gene: 2. This CDR3 has 16 amino acids. Germline V CDR1 and CDR2: SGDLS, YYNGEE. This CDR3 reads CASSVVAGGATDTQYF. The CDR3, as DNA: TGTGCCAGCAGCGTAGTAGCGGGGGGGGCCACAGATACGCAGTATTTT.

The chain combines TRBV19 with TRBJ1-2; 12 bases agree with TRBD1. CDR1 LNHDA and CDR2 SQIVND come from the germline V gene (reference sequence). The trim removed 7 bases at V and 5 bases at J, leaving 11 bases unmatched. CDR3 size: 16 residues. This CDR3 is CASNLPGTGGAYGYTF. DNA of the CDR3: TGTGCCAGTAACCTTCCCGGGACAGGGGGCGCATATGGCTACACCTTC.

The chain has TRBV5-1 and TRBJ2-3; TRBD1 agrees at 7 bases. V lost 7 bases to trimming and J lost 2 bases; unmatched junction nucleotides: 10. From germline, CDR1 is SGHRS and CDR2 YFSETQ. This CDR3 spans 15 amino acids. CDR3 DNA sequence: TGCGCCAGCCAACAGGGACAGACCTCCACAGATACGCAGTATTTT. Protein sequence: CASQQGQTSTDTQYF. Looking up the rest from reference TRBV5-1 and TRBJ2-3 gives the full variable domain: KAGVTQTPRYLIKTRGQQVTLSCSPISGHRSVSWYQQTPGQGLQFLFEYFSETQRNKGNFPGRFSGRQFSNSRSEMNVSTLELGDSALYLCASQQGQTSTDTQYFGPGTRLTVL.

The chain recombines TRBV28 with TRBJ2-7; TRBD1 might be the D (7 bases). V shed 8 bases and J shed 3 bases, with 23 bases lying between them. There are 16 residues in the CDR3. The V gene's germline CDR1 is MDHEN and CDR2 SYDVKM. CDR3 in amino acids: CASRGQGDSLRYEQYF. In DNA, the CDR3 is TGTGCCAGCCGGGGGCAGGGGGATTCCCTTCGCTACGAGCAGTACTTC.

The chain carries TRBV10-3 and TRBJ2-5; 11 bases match TRBD1. The J call may be faulty, since TRBJ2-7 better matches the DNA end. The CDR3 sequence is 13 residues long. From germline, CDR1 is ENHRY and CDR2 SYGVKD. This chain's CDR3 is CATAGTGGSEQYF. In DNA, the CDR3 is TGTGCCACTGCCGGGACAGGGGGATCCGAGCAGTACTTC.

The V gene is TRBV4-2, the J gene TRBJ1-4, with a possible D match to TRBD1 (6 bases). V shed 0 bases and J shed 8 bases, with 13 bases lying between them. This CDR3 region has 15 residues. Germline CDR1 and CDR2: LGHNA and YNFKEQ. The CDR3: CASSQDPGGDEKLFF. The CDR3 DNA is TGTGCCAGCAGCCAAGATCCGGGGGGCGACGAAAAACTGTTTTTT.

The chain employs TRBV28 and TRBJ2-3; 7 bases fit TRBD2. The CDR3 extends over 16 amino acids. Unmatched junction bases numbered 16, after V lost 7 bases and J lost 6 bases. Germline CDR1 MDHEN, CDR2 SYDVKM. CDR3 sequence: CASTARGRGGMDTQYF. CDR3 nucleotide sequence: TGTGCCAGCACGGCCCGCGGACGGGGAGGGATGGATACGCAGTATTTT.

This clone came up a few times. The chain links TRBV9 to TRBJ1-3; no clear D gene. The V gene's germline CDR1 is SGDLS and CDR2 YYNGEE. V was trimmed by 4 bases and J by 0 bases, leaving 17 bases between them. The CDR3 is 17 amino acids. CDR3 nucleotides: TGTGCCAGCAGCCTTATGGCTAGCAGGTCCTCTGGAAACACCATATATTTT. Its protein is CASSLMASRSSGNTIYF.

V and J are TRBV6-1 and TRBJ1-5, with D tentatively TRBD1 (5 bases). Trimming removed 4 bases at V and 6 bases at J, with 19 bases between. CDR1 and CDR2 from the germline V gene are MNHNS and SASEGT. This CDR3 has 16 residues. This CDR3 is CASSAVSAGPPQPQHF. Here the CDR3 DNA reads TGTGCCAGCAGTGCCGTATCGGCAGGGCCCCCTCAGCCCCAGCATTTT.

The sample holds a few counts of this clone. The V gene is TRBV7-2, the J gene TRBJ2-7; possible D gene TRBD1, 8 bases. The V end lost 5 bases, the J end lost 0 bases, and 14 bases lay between the germline ends. This CDR3 has 15 amino acids. The germline gives CDR1 SGHTA, CDR2 FQGNSA. CDR3 nucleotide sequence: TGTGCCAGCAGCCCTACAGGGGGGGTCTCCTACGAGCAGTACTTC. Its protein product is CASSPTGGVSYEQYF.

This chain links TRBV7-2 with TRBJ1-4; weak D call: TRBD1 (5 bases). V lost 6 bases and J lost 0, with 11 bases in between. The CDR3 runs to 15 residues. CDR1 is SGHTA, CDR2 FQGNSA, per germline. The CDR3 nucleotides are TGTGCCAGCAGTTTCCAGGGAACAACTAATGAAAAACTGTTTTTT. This sequence encodes CASSFQGTTNEKLFF.